This entry describes one T cell receptor beta chain. Followed over time, Seattle patients had been enrolled while infection was active. The source of the sample is a study of blood T cell repertoires in COVID-19. Across the study: COVID-19 samples, acute and convalescent, were from the United States, Italy and Spain. T cells, B-cell-depleted T cells, or PBMCs provided the cDNA or gDNA that served as material.

This CDR3 is built from 13 residues. Germline assignment: CDR1 LGHDT and CDR2 YNNKEL (reference sequence). V was clipped by 7 bases and J by 2 bases, with 9 bases between them. Study processing details: Reference gene primer amplification yielded estimated nucleated cell counts. Here immunoSEQ multiplex PCR was the method, and the copy in TCRdb shows in-frame clones only, minus some. That table gives V, J and clone size, and the DNA gave D and trimming. The sample carries about 230,000 clones, just over 85% recorded once. The source of this sequence is a man between 50 and 59 years old with COVID-19, enrolled during active disease. The sample was peripheral blood. The genes are TRBV3-1 (or the pseudogene TRBV3-2) and TRBJ1-3; no firm D call. The CDR3: CASMGGTGNTIYF. CDR3 DNA sequence: TGTGCCAGCATGGGAGGCACTGGAAACACCATATATTTT.